The source of this T cell receptor beta chain is a study of blood T cell repertoires in COVID-19. About the research overall: The samples span acute and convalescent COVID-19 from the United States, Italy and Spain. Sources were T cells, B-cell-depleted T cells, or PBMCs; the material itself was cDNA or gDNA.

This CDR3 is 15 amino acids long. The V gene end was trimmed by 0 bases and the J gene end by 3 bases; junction bases not matched to a gene: 7. The germline gives CDR1 GTSNPN, CDR2 SVGIG (reference sequence). Original handling: Researchers report that nucleated cell counts were estimated from reference gene primer amplification. The assay was immunoSEQ multiplex PCR, and TCRdb's table has in-frame clones only and misses some. D and trimming were read from the DNA, whereas the V and J calls and clone size are those reported in that table. This sample yields 300,000 to 450,000 clones, of which around 87% are seen a single time; 2.5% to 3.5% belongs to the top ten.

The chain uses TRBV30 and TRBJ2-7, with TRBD1 matching over 8 bases. Sequencing used peripheral blood. The TCR comes from a human donor in a cohort sampled during active COVID-19. This CDR3 is CAWSVGQGAIYEQYF. As DNA, the CDR3 is TGTGCCTGGAGTGTAGGGCAGGGGGCAATCTACGAGCAGTACTTC.